This T cell receptor beta chain was retrieved from a study of cytomegalovirus exposure and HLA in healthy donors. General study points: Cytomegalovirus association was assigned to about 150 TCR beta chains.

This PCR relied on a set of 60 Vbeta primers and 13 Jbeta primers. Libraries were prepared by immunoSEQ multiplex PCR; TCRdb keeps only in-frame clonotypes and omits some of them. The profile shows more than 95,000 clones, approximately 10% of them singletons. Germline CDR1 is SGHKS and CDR2 is YYEKEE (reference sequence). V was trimmed by 4 bases and J by 3 bases, leaving 8 bases between them. CDR3 length equals 12 residues. Comments on this clone: Its antigen is as yet unknown.

Specimen: PBMCs. The clonotype comes from a woman aged 18-29 years in good health and CMV-seropositive. The chain couples TRBV5-5 to TRBJ2-7; possible D gene TRBD2, 6 bases. CDR3 in amino acids: CASSPGGYEQYF. The CDR3 region has the DNA TGTGCCAGCAGCCCCGGGGGCTACGAGCAGTACTTC.